This T cell receptor (beta chain) was profiled in a study of blood T cells in healthy people across ages (dated by TCRdb to between 2015 and 2016). Broadly, across the study: Template switching captured roughly one uniquely barcoded TCR beta cDNA molecule per two T cells in model experiments. Four age groups were formed from the donors: young (average about 15 years), middle-aged (approximately 42), aged (over 55) and long-lived (approximately 80). To avoid experimental bias, donors of different ages were randomly spread across the sequencing lanes. The study measured age-related changes in TCR beta repertoire diversity using deep sequencing normalized with unique cDNA molecular identifiers. For two donors (one aged 18 to 30 and one aged 80 or older), the study analyzed two additional independent replicas of 1 million unique cDNA reads from the same blood draw.

The donors were some 36 Caucasian individuals from Russia, aged roughly 6 to 100 years, who were systemically healthy. Each donor gave about 9.2 milliliters of peripheral blood, drawn into EDTA-treated Vacutainer tubes. Ficoll-Paque density-gradient centrifugation was used to isolate PBMCs, with at least 6.5 million per sample. Total RNA, at least 6 micrograms per sample, was extracted from PBMCs with Trizol reagent. For every donor, flow cytometry on a PBMC aliquot measured the percentage of naive CD45RAhigh/CD27high T cells. On the study overall, not on this receptor specifically: Because the CMV infection status of the donors was unknown, age-related changes in expanded clonotypes may potentially have been confounded. Total diversity estimates from one million sequenced T cells were considered lower bounds and underestimates. The long-lived group showed more naive CD4+ T cells, fewer expanded clones and increased TCR diversity than the aged group, suggesting age selection. Observed TCR beta diversity per million T cells fell roughly linearly with age, and a significant reduction was already apparent by age around 36. Bulk unsorted PBMC profiling prevented conclusive comparison of naive and antigen-experienced compartments. A strong correlation was found between observed TCR beta diversity and the percentage of naive T cells measured by flow cytometry.

The library relied on 5' RACE. Sequencing was performed on an Illumina HiSeq 2500. A second 7 to 11 cycle PCR used a sample-barcoded 5' primer and a J-beta primer mix. A template-switch 5' adaptor carrying 12 random nucleotides introduced a unique molecular identifier onto each TCR beta cDNA molecule. Each sample yielded at least 2.5 million CDR3-containing paired-end reads. First-strand cDNA was synthesized from all RNA with the Mint cDNA synthesis kit, primed by a TRBC-specific oligonucleotide. All cDNA was treated with uracil-DNA glycosylase and then went through a first 18-cycle PCR with the universal primers M1SS and BC2_uni_R. In the paper's pipeline: Each sample was normalized by randomly selecting 1 million high-quality reads, each carrying a distinct molecular identifier. Instead of being binned into consensus sequences, reads with shared molecular identifiers were discarded. MiTCR, run with a Q25 quality threshold and the strictest error-elimination algorithm, handled CDR3 identification, clonotype clustering and error correction. A nonparametric unseen species model with Euler transformation was used to estimate lower-bound total TCR beta diversity. TCRdb handled the public reads itself, with Q25 trimming in fastp and clone calling in MiXCR, and kept productive beta chains. Rows with one shared CDR3 protein collapse into an entry with the most common genes and DNA. The V and J calls and clone size come from TCRdb's table, not from the authors' own analysis. In all, the sample holds over 600,000 distinct CDR3 sequences, and around 50% of those were seen once. The ten largest clones take up around a sixth of the sample.

This clonotype was counted between two and nine times. Its target antigen remains unknown. Per-nucleotide qualities are absent, and no much larger clonotype sits a single base away. Trimmed from V: 5 bases; trimmed from J: 4 bases; junction bases lacking a gene match: 11. Taken from the germline V gene (reference sequence), the CDR1 and CDR2 loops are DFQATT and SNEGSKA. Measured from the cysteine to the phenylalanine, the CDR3 is 15 residues long. Only the CDR3 region is kept as DNA, spanning 45 bases read in frame from base 1. What was sequenced was blood. This TCR derives from a man older than 75 in good health. The chain uses TRBV20-1 and TRBJ2-3, with 8 central nucleotides matching TRBD2. At the DNA level, the sequence is TGCAGTGCTTGCAATGGGCTAGCGGGTTCAGATACGCAGTATTTT. Protein translation: CSACNGLAGSDTQYF.